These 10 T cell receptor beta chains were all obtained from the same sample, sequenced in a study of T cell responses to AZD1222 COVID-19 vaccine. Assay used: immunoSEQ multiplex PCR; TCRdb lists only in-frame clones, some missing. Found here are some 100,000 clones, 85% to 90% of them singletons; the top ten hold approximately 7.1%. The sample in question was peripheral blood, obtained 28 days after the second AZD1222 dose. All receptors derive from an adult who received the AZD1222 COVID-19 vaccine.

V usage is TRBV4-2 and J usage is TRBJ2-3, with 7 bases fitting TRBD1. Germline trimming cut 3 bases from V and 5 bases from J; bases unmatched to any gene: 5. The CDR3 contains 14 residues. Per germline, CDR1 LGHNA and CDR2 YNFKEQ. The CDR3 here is CASSQTGLGDTQYF. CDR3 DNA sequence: TGTGCCAGCAGCCAGACAGGGCTAGGAGATACGCAGTATTTT.

This CDR3 is CASSPAPGVEAFF. The CDR3 DNA sequence: TGTGCCAGCTCTCCGGCCCCGGGGGTTGAAGCTTTCTTT. The rearrangement links TRBV2 to TRBJ1-1, with D maybe TRBD1 (5 bases). The CDR3 is 13 residues long. Germline CDR1 SNHLY, CDR2 FYNNEI. V lost 8 bases and J lost 7, with 17 bases in between.

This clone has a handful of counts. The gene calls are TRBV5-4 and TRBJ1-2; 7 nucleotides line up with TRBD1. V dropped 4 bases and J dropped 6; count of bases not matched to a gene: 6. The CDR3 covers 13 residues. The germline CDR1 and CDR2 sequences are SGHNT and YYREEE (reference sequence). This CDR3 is CASSGGQLDGYTF. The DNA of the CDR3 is TGTGCCAGCAGCGGGGGACAGCTTGATGGCTACACCTTC.

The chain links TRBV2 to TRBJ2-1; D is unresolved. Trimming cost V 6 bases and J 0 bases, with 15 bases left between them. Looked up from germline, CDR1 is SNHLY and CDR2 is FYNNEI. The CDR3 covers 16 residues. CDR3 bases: TGTGCCAGCAGGTCATCGTTCCCGAGCTCCTACAATGAGCAGTTCTTC. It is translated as CASRSSFPSSYNEQFF.

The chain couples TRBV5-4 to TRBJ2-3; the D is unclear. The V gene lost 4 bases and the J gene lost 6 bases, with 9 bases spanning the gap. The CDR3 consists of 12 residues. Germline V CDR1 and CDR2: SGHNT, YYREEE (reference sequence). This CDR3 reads CASSPNMDTQYF. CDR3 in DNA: TGTGCCAGCAGCCCCAACATGGATACGCAGTATTTT.

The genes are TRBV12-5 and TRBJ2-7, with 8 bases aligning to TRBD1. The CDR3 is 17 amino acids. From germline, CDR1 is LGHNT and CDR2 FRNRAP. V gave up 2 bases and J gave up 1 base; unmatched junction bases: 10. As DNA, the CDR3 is TGTGCTAGTGGTTTGCCTCACAGGGGGAGCGTTTCCTACGAGCAGTACTTC. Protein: CASGLPHRGSVSYEQYF.

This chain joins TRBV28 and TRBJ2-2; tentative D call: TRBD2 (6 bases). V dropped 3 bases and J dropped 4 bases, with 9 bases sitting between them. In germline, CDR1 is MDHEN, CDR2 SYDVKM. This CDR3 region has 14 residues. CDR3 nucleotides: TGTGCCAGCAGTTTTCAGGGAGGCACCGGGGAGCTGTTTTTT. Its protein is CASSFQGGTGELFF.

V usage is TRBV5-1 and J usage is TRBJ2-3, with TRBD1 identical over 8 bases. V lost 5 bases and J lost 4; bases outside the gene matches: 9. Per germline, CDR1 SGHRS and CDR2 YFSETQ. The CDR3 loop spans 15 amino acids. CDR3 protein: CASRQTGVPSDTQYF. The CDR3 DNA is TGCGCCAGCAGACAGACAGGGGTTCCCTCAGATACGCAGTATTTT.

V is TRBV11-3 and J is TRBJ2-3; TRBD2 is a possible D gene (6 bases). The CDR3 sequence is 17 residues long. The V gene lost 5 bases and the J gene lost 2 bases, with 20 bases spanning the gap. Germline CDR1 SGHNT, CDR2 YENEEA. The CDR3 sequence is CASSHGLRREPTDTQYF. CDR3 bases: TGTGCCAGCAGCCACGGACTAAGGCGGGAACCCACAGATACGCAGTATTTT.

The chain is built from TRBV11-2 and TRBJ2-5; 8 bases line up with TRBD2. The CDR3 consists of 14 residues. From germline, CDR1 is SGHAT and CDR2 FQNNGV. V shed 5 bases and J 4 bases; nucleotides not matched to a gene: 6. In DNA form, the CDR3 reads TGTGCCAGCAGCAAATCAGCGGGAGTAGAGACCCAGTACTTC. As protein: CASSKSAGVETQYF.